This T cell receptor (beta chain) was observed in a study of response to subunit inactivated influenza vaccine. General study findings and limits: Authors suggested that a seasonal influenza vaccination recruits few new T cells each time.

TCRdb re-called the RT-PCR reads through MiXCR, storing one row per CDR3 protein. This sample yields 200,000 to 300,000 distinct CDR3 sequences, of which about 12% are seen a single time; under 10% belongs to the top ten. The CDR3 has 18 amino acids. This clonotype was observed a few times. What it binds is not known. The sequence was obtained from a man aged 45 to 65 who received an inactivated influenza vaccine. The J gene is TRBJ1-1, the V gene TRBV12-2; the D call in the table, TRBD1, was not verified against the DNA. TRBV12-2 is a documented pseudogene. The material was non-naive T cells sorted from PBMCs, obtained around 15 days before vaccination. The CDR3 DNA is TGTGCAAGTCGCTTAGAAGTCAGGGACAGTACCATGAACACTGAAGCTTTCTTT. Translating gives CASRLEVRDSTMNTEAFF.